Each of the 5 T cell receptor beta chains below was sequenced from the same sample in a study of CD8 T cells in ankylosing spondylitis. TCRdb itself ran the 5' RACE reads through MiXCR, one entry per CDR3 protein. The data show about 130,000 distinct CDR3 sequences, roughly 13% seen once. The sample consisted of blood, either unsorted or a sorted T cell fraction (not recorded which). These receptors originate from a female donor with ankylosing spondylitis or in good health (not recorded which).

This clonotype appeared many times. CDR3 nucleotides: TGCAGTGCTAGAGTGGGTGATGGCAATGAGCAGTTCTTC. Translation: CSARVGDGNEQFF. V and J are TRBV20-1 and TRBJ2-1; the D is unclear. Deletions cut 1 base from V and 6 bases from J, with 10 bases between. In germline, CDR1 is DFQATT, CDR2 SNEGSKA (reference sequence). The CDR3 loop spans 13 amino acids.

This clonotype was counted ten times or more. This sequence joins TRBV25-1 and TRBJ2-3; no reliable D call. V was shortened by 4 bases and J by 6 bases, with 8 bases between the two germline ends. Germline values: CDR1 MGHDK, CDR2 SYGVNS. CDR3 size: 12 residues. In nucleotides, the CDR3 is TGTGCCAGCAGTGGGGATATTGATACGCAGTATTTT. It yields the protein CASSGDIDTQYF.

This clonotype was seen many times. The chain has TRBV20-1 and TRBJ1-2, with D hard to call. The V gene's germline CDR1 is DFQATT and CDR2 SNEGSKA (reference sequence). This CDR3 has 12 amino acids. The germline V and J ends were trimmed by 6 bases and 7 bases, with 15 bases remaining between them. CDR3 in amino acids: CSALPDARGYTF. The CDR3, as DNA: TGCAGTGCCCTGCCGGACGCTCGTGGCTACACCTTC.

This CDR3 is CASSQDLGTGQETQYF. The CDR3 DNA is TGTGCCAGCAGCCAAGATCTTGGAACGGGGCAAGAGACCCAGTACTTC. The chain links TRBV3-1 to TRBJ2-5, with a possible D match to TRBD2 (5 bases). Germline values: CDR1 LGHDT, CDR2 YNNKEL (reference sequence). The CDR3 spans 16 residues. The V and J ends lost 0 bases and 2 bases respectively, with 13 bases between them.

This clonotype occurred many times. The rearrangement uses TRBV10-3 and TRBJ1-1; TRBD1 might be the D (6 bases). Per germline, CDR1 ENHRY and CDR2 SYGVKD. The CDR3 extends over 15 amino acids. V lost 8 bases, J lost 2 bases, and 18 bases lay in between. The CDR3 nucleotides are TGTGCCATCTTCGAGGGGGAGGGCAGAAACACTGAAGCTTTCTTT. This sequence encodes CAIFEGEGRNTEAFF.